This is a list of T cell receptor beta chains from one sample in a study of T-cell memory formation after mild COVID-19. TCRdb itself ran the 5' RACE reads through MiXCR, one entry per CDR3 protein. The data hold hundreds of thousands of distinct CDR3 sequences, with around 17% observed a single time. Sequenced sample: PBMCs or a T cell subset sorted from them (not recorded which). Every receptor here comes from an adult woman who had mild COVID-19 (a few samples of this study predate the infection). Cell type and time point are not known. Both conserved end residues are part of each CDR3. Fields, in order: clone size, J gene, D gene, V gene, CDR3 DNA, CDR3 protein. A D gene is named only where the DNA matches it firmly. The listing skips clone size in some rows; elsewhere it reads once, few, many or a size class.

.	TRBJ2-7	TRBD1	TRBV4-1	TGCGCCAGCAGCCAAACCGGGACAGGGGTCTACGAGCAGTACTTC	CASSQTGTGVYEQYF
.	TRBJ2-2	TRBD2	TRBV29-1	TGCAGCGTTCTCGGACTAGCGGGAGCCACCGGGGAGCTGTTTTTT	CSVLGLAGATGELFF
.	TRBJ2-5	TRBD2	TRBV25-1	TGTGCCAGCAGTGAATCAGGACTAGCGGGAGAGGAAGAGACCCAGTACTTC	CASSESGLAGEEETQYF
few	TRBJ2-1	.	TRBV6-6	TGTGCCAGCAGTTACCGAGTTATCGGCAGCCACAATGAGCAGTTCTTC	CASSYRVIGSHNEQFF
.	TRBJ2-1	.	TRBV9	TGTGCCAGCAGCGCAAGTGGACTCCGAGTGGGCAATGAGCAGTTCTTC	CASSASGLRVGNEQFF
few	TRBJ1-2	.	TRBV27	TGTGCCAGCAGTTTATTGGCAGGGTCTAACTATGGCTACACCTTC	CASSLLAGSNYGYTF
many	TRBJ1-1	.	TRBV12-5	TGTGCTAGTGGTTTGGGGGGTGACAGACCCCTGAACACTGAAGCTTTCTTT	CASGLGGDRPLNTEAFF
many	TRBJ2-1	TRBD1	TRBV28	TGTGCCAGCAGTTTACCGTGGCAGGGGGCGGCCCTCTCCTACAATGAGCAGTTCTTC	CASSLPWQGAALSYNEQFF
.	TRBJ2-7	TRBD1	TRBV11-3	TGTGCCAGCAGCTTGGGCCCGGGACAGGGGGATAGATCCTACGAGCAGTACTTC	CASSLGPGQGDRSYEQYF
.	TRBJ2-1	.	TRBV5-1	TGCGCCAGCAGCTTTACAGGTTATCTGCCCAATGAGCAGTTCTTC	CASSFTGYLPNEQFF
.	TRBJ2-7	.	TRBV12-3/TRBV12-4	TGTGCCAGCAGTTTAGGGGGACTTATGGCCTACGAGCAGTACTTC	CASSLGGLMAYEQYF
.	TRBJ2-7	.	TRBV7-9	TGTGCCAGCAGCTTAAGCTCCGTCTCCTACGAGCAGTACTTC	CASSLSSVSYEQYF
few	TRBJ2-3	.	TRBV7-3	TGTGCCAGCAAGGGCCCCTTCGAGGGAGATACGCAGTATTTT	CASKGPFEGDTQYF
.	TRBJ1-2	TRBD1	TRBV7-2	TGTGCCAGCAGACCCGGGACAGGCTATGGCTACACCTTC	CASRPGTGYGYTF
few	TRBJ1-2	.	TRBV30	TGTGCCTGGAGTGTACTGTACGGCTATGGCTACACCTTC	CAWSVLYGYGYTF
few	TRBJ2-3	TRBD2	TRBV7-8	TGTGCCAGCAGCCCAGGGCCTGGGCTAGCGGAGCGCACAGATACGCAGTATTTT	CASSPGPGLAERTDTQYF
few	TRBJ2-7	.	TRBV10-3	TGTGCCATCAGTGAGCGGCGCGAAGAAACCTACGAGCAGTACTTC	CAISERREETYEQYF
few	TRBJ2-7	.	TRBV5-1	TGCGCCAGCAGCCCCGAGGGAGGAGGGGGGTTCACCTACGAGCAGTACTTC	CASSPEGGGGFTYEQYF
many	TRBJ2-1	TRBD1	TRBV7-7	TGTGCTAGCAGCCCCGGGACAGGTGAAACGAATGAGCAGTTCTTC	CASSPGTGETNEQFF
few	TRBJ2-1	.	TRBV9	TGTGCCAGCAGCGTAGGTGGCGACCTCTACAATGAGCAGTTCTTC	CASSVGGDLYNEQFF
few	TRBJ2-6	.	TRBV7-9	TGTGCCAGCAGCGCAGCAGGGGCTGGGGCCAACGTCCTGACTTTC	CASSAAGAGANVLTF
few	TRBJ1-5	.	TRBV12-3/TRBV12-4	TGTGCCAGCAACAAAGACAGTGGCAATCAGCCCCAGCATTTT	CASNKDSGNQPQHF
many	TRBJ2-1	TRBD2	TRBV15	TGTGCCACCTCGACTAGCGGGGGAAGGTATGAGCAGTTCTTC	CATSTSGGRYEQFF
.	TRBJ1-4	TRBD1	TRBV7-2	TGTGCCAGCGGAGGACAGGGCGAAAGCGAAAAACTGTTTTTT	CASGGQGESEKLFF
few	TRBJ1-1	.	TRBV15	TGTGCCACCAGCAGAGAGGGAGGAGTGAACACTGAAGCTTTCTTT	CATSREGGVNTEAFF
few	TRBJ1-3	TRBD1	TRBV7-2	TGTGCCAGCAGCTTACCTCCCGCACAGGGGGCGGACGGAAACACCATATATTTT	CASSLPPAQGADGNTIYF
.	TRBJ2-5	.	TRBV15	TGTGCCACCAGCAGAGAGCAGGCCGGAGAGACCCAGTACTTC	CATSREQAGETQYF
.	TRBJ1-1	TRBD1	TRBV18	TGTGCCAGCTCACCACTAAATCCCGGGACAGCGAACACTGAAGCTTTCTTT	CASSPLNPGTANTEAFF
.	TRBJ1-6	.	TRBV12-3/TRBV12-4	TGTGCCAGCACCACAGGGCCCCTTAATTCACCCCTCAACTTT	CASTTGPLNSPLNF